This T cell receptor (beta chain) was identified during a study of post-analysis software for immune sequencing data. The overall study: Patients with relapsing-remitting, secondary progressive and progressive-relapsing multiple sclerosis courses were all represented. General study points: People with multiple sclerosis had a significantly lower normalized Chao1 diversity than controls did. With TRBV5-6, TRBV5-1 and TRBV20-1 included, about five TRBV segments were more frequent in patients than in controls.

This clonotype was seen only a few times. Its antigen is undetermined. TCR beta cDNA libraries included unique molecular identifiers. Input populations of about 0.9 to 10 million T cells gave rise to roughly 500,000 cDNA molecules. TCRdb ran MiXCR on the PCR reads and lists one entry per CDR3 protein. The table has hundreds of thousands of distinct CDR3 sequences, about 60% seen once. V was cut by 6 bases and J by 2 bases, with 14 bases left in between. CDR1 is SQVTM and CDR2 is ANQGSEA in the germline V gene. The CDR3 is made up of 14 amino acids. Sequenced: blood. V gene TRBV29-1 combines with J gene TRBJ2-4; D might be TRBD1 (6 bases). The receptor's source is a girl aged 2-10 years with multiple sclerosis. The CDR3 region is CSVALQGTKNIQYF. CDR3 in DNA: TGCAGCGTAGCCCTACAGGGAACCAAAAACATTCAGTACTTC.